Listed below are T cell receptor beta chains from one sample, sequenced in a study of blood T cell repertoires in COVID-19. The method was immunoSEQ multiplex PCR; TCRdb's version includes in-frame clones alone and lacks a portion of them. The data show roughly 360,000 clones, approximately 77% seen once. The sample consisted of peripheral blood. These receptors were collected from a human donor with acute or convalescent COVID-19. The donor label of this sample is uncertain. Each CDR3 is given with its conserved first and last residue. Each record gives: J gene, V gene, CDR3 protein.

TRBJ1-4 | TRBV7-9 | CASSALGGREKLFF
TRBJ2-5 | TRBV18 | CASSPAGGIQETQYF
TRBJ1-1 | TRBV18 | CASSPQGYTEAFF
TRBJ1-1 | TRBV3-1/TRBV3-2 | CASRGGGEAFF
TRBJ1-5 | TRBV28 | CASLETGFNQPQHF
TRBJ2-3 | TRBV18 | CASSSTSGGPPSTDTQYF
TRBJ1-1 | TRBV4-2 | CASSQERDRGQAFF
TRBJ1-1 | TRBV13 | CASSLGATVRGTEAFF
TRBJ1-1 | TRBV7-2 | CASSLAGGGRTEAFF
TRBJ1-2 | TRBV2 | CASSETGPYGYTF
TRBJ2-3 | TRBV3-1/TRBV3-2 | CASSQAGTSQYF
TRBJ2-2 | TRBV30 | CALLQAGELFF
TRBJ2-2 | TRBV5-1 | CASSLPATNTGELFF
TRBJ1-2 | TRBV7-2 | CASSFQGARDHGYTF
TRBJ2-1 | TRBV7-2 | CASSLGRGGSYNEQFF
TRBJ2-5 | TRBV9 | CASSVGGLAGKETQYF
TRBJ1-2 | TRBV11-2 | CASSTPAGRLGGYTF
TRBJ2-1 | TRBV7-2 | CASSSPLGLNNEQFF
TRBJ1-6 | TRBV6-6 | CASSFDRAGSPLHF
TRBJ2-7 | TRBV10-3 | CAISDYSTSAIYEQYF
TRBJ1-1 | TRBV14 | CASSQAPYTEAFF
TRBJ2-1 | TRBV6-1 | CASSEARAEQFF
TRBJ1-5 | TRBV5-5 | CASSWTANQPQHF
TRBJ1-1 | TRBV5-1 | CASSSLADLDTEAFF
TRBJ2-1 | TRBV4-1 | CASSQQGGEQFF
TRBJ1-2 | TRBV13 | CASSLNRAYGYTF
TRBJ1-2 | TRBV10-2 | CASSVQGGYGYTF
TRBJ1-1 | TRBV14 | CASSQDPGYTEAFF
TRBJ2-1 | TRBV6-1 | CASSEGTSRVNEQFF
TRBJ1-1 | TRBV6-5 | CASRVSSQIEAFF
TRBJ2-5 | TRBV7-6 | CASSLLGSGGQETQYF
TRBJ1-2 | TRBV5-4 | CASSLSGTGNGYTF
TRBJ1-1 | TRBV6-5 | CASSLQGGHTEAFF
TRBJ2-2 | TRBV18 | CASSLLGADTGELFF
TRBJ2-7 | TRBV11-2 | CASSLEIRGARHEQYF
TRBJ2-7 | TRBV2 | CASEGHSSYEQYF
TRBJ1-6 | TRBV6-5 | CASSLDRVNSPLHF
TRBJ1-5 | TRBV19 | CASSLRDSNQPQHF
TRBJ1-6 | TRBV5-5 | CASSLGARTGLSPLHF
TRBJ1-1 | TRBV28 | CASSFPRVKSEAFF
TRBJ1-1 | TRBV12-3/TRBV12-4 | CASSFTLNTEAFF
TRBJ2-1 | TRBV15 | CATSRNPSGGAGEQFF
TRBJ1-2 | TRBV6-5 | CASSSLPGYNYGYTF
TRBJ2-7 | TRBV27 | CASSLGLGNYEQYF
TRBJ2-7 | TRBV27 | CASSGGQNFYEQYF